The next 27 T cell receptor beta chains were all read from a single sample in a study of a mutant IDH1 vaccine in newly diagnosed glioma. Only in-frame clones appear in the TCRdb table, and some are missing; sequencing was by immunoSEQ multiplex PCR. The sample records approximately 52,000 clones, roughly 80% being singletons. Documented time point: baseline, week 1 (first vaccination visit). Regarding treatment: pre-vaccination baseline after standard-of-care therapy. Sequenced here: PBMCs, sampled from a glioma patient treated with radiotherapy, temozolomide or both. These receptors all stem from a woman aged 40 to 49 with glioma.

A note on this clone: Sequence at one end of the junction differs from germline and may be a read error. The rearrangement links TRBV6-5 to TRBJ2-7; D is uncertain. CDR1 MNHEY and CDR2 SVGAGI come from the germline V gene. The CDR3 totals 11 residues. The CDR3: CASSYSHEQYF. CDR3 DNA: TGTGCCAGCAGTTACTCCCACGAGCAGTACTTC.

The chain links TRBV6-5 to TRBJ1-4; D might be TRBD1 (6 bases). The CDR3 is 14 amino acids. The germline V and J ends were trimmed by 6 bases and 0 bases, with 8 bases remaining between them. Germline assignment: CDR1 MNHEY and CDR2 SVGAGI. The CDR3 region is CASRTGPTNEKLFF. The CDR3 DNA reads TGTGCCAGCAGGACAGGCCCAACTAATGAAAAACTGTTTTTT.

The chain couples TRBV27 to TRBJ1-2, with D possibly being TRBD1 (5 bases). The V gene lost 6 bases and the J gene lost 4 bases, with 9 bases spanning the gap. The CDR3 spans 12 residues. Germline lookup yields CDR1 MNHEY and CDR2 SMNVEV (reference sequence). CDR3 in DNA: TGTGCCAGCAGGGGGGGGACCTATGGCTACACCTTC. Protein: CASRGGTYGYTF.

This rearrangement joins TRBV7-9 to TRBJ2-7; D remains unclear. Trimming left V 1 base short and J 3 bases short, with 13 bases between. There are 15 residues in the CDR3. The germline gives CDR1 SEHNR, CDR2 FQNEAQ (reference sequence). CDR3 coding DNA: TGTGCCAGCAGCTTAGATAGCCCTTTCTTCTACGAGCAGTACTTC. This encodes CASSLDSPFFYEQYF.

This clone is medium-sized (0.01 to 0.1%) within its sample. The V call is TRBV7-2, the J call TRBJ1-4; no definite D call. Germline-derived CDR1 and CDR2 are SGHTA and FQGNSA. The CDR3 spans 12 residues. The V gene lost 7 bases and the J gene lost 5 bases, with 8 bases spanning the gap. The CDR3 DNA reads as TGTGCCAGCAACTGCAGCAATGAAAAACTGTTTTTT. It yields the protein CASNCSNEKLFF.

A single count supports this clone. The chain links TRBV4-1 to TRBJ1-6, with no clear D. Germline CDR1 MGHRA, CDR2 YSYEKL. V was cut by 0 bases and J by 7 bases, with 19 bases left in between. This CDR3 is built from 18 residues. CDR3 sequence (DNA): TGCGCCAGCAGCCAAGATATGAATAGGGAGGGTTCCAATTCACCCCTCCACTTT. Its translation: CASSQDMNREGSNSPLHF.

This sequence joins TRBV5-1 and TRBJ2-5; perhaps D is TRBD1 or TRBD2 (5 bases each). Germline lookup yields CDR1 SGHRS and CDR2 YFSETQ. This CDR3 is built from 15 residues. The V end lost 6 bases, the J end lost 3 bases, and 18 bases lay between the germline ends. CDR3 sequence reads: CASTGSSYPKETQYF. Written as DNA, the CDR3 is TGCGCCAGCACAGGGAGTTCTTACCCCAAAGAGACCCAGTACTTC.

This chain uses TRBV6-4 with TRBJ1-1; D gene unclear. V dropped 5 bases and J dropped 3 bases, with 10 bases sitting between them. From germline, CDR1 is MRHNA and CDR2 SNTAGT. The CDR3 runs to 13 residues. CDR3 in amino acids: CASSRESDTEAFF. In nucleotides, the CDR3 is TGTGCCAGCAGTCGGGAATCGGACACTGAAGCTTTCTTT.

The gene calls are TRBV9 and TRBJ1-4; D is ambiguous. The V end lost 0 bases, the J end lost 0 bases, and 9 bases lay between the germline ends. The CDR3 extends over 16 amino acids. Germline values: CDR1 SGDLS, CDR2 YYNGEE. CDR3 amino acids: CASSVEMGTTNEKLFF. As DNA, the CDR3 is TGTGCCAGCAGCGTAGAGATGGGGACAACTAATGAAAAACTGTTTTTT. The full variable domain, completed using reference TRBV9 and TRBJ1-4, is DSGVTQTPKHLITATGQRVTLRCSPRSGDLSVYWYQQSLDQGLQFLIQYYNGEERAKGNILERFSAQQFPDLHSELNLSSLELGDSALYFCASSVEMGTTNEKLFFGSGTQLSVL.

This clone occurred a few times. CDR3 loop: CASSLEGLNTGELFF. The DNA for the CDR3 is TGCGCCAGCAGCTTGGAGGGCCTAAACACCGGGGAGCTGTTTTTT. The rearrangement links TRBV5-1 to TRBJ2-2; D gene uncertain. The length of the CDR3 is 15 residues. From germline, CDR1 is SGHRS and CDR2 YFSETQ. The ends were cut back, 0 bases at V and 2 bases at J, with 8 bases in the middle.

Details on this clone: Other DNA sequences in the sample encode the same CDR3. The CDR3 sequence: CASSIEGVNTEAFF. The CDR3 coding sequence is TGTGCCAGTAGTATAGAGGGAGTGAACACTGAAGCTTTCTTT. The J gene is TRBJ1-1, the V gene TRBV19; D is unresolved. Germline V gives CDR1 LNHDA, CDR2 SQIVND (reference sequence). V lost 0 bases to trimming and J lost 0 bases, with 5 bases between them. The CDR3 loop spans 14 amino acids.

The genes are TRBV7-2 and TRBJ1-5; D possibly corresponds to TRBD1 (5 bases). This CDR3 has 15 residues. V shed 5 bases and J shed 2 bases, with 13 bases lying between them. Germline-derived CDR1 and CDR2 are SGHTA and FQGNSA. CDR3: CASSLGLGGNQPQHF. Here the CDR3 DNA reads TGTGCCAGCAGCCTCGGCCTAGGGGGCAATCAGCCCCAGCATTTT.

This clone has only one observation. This chain joins TRBV7-9 and TRBJ2-5; D is unclear. The V gene lost 3 bases and the J gene lost 5 bases, with 10 bases spanning the gap. The germline CDR1 and CDR2 sequences are SEHNR and FQNEAQ (reference sequence). This CDR3 comprises 13 residues. The CDR3 nucleotides are TGTGCCAGCAGCTTGGAACCTGGGGAGACCCAGTACTTC. It is translated as CASSLEPGETQYF. Complete variable domain (other parts from reference TRBV7-9 and TRBJ2-5): DTGVSQNPRHKITKRGQNVTFRCDPISEHNRLYWYRQTLGQGPEFLTYFQNEAQLEKSRLLSDRFSAERPKGSFSTLEIQRTEQGDSAMYLCASSLEPGETQYFGPGTRLLVL.

The gene calls are TRBV5-5 and TRBJ1-1; possible D gene TRBD1, 6 bases. CDR1 is SGHKS and CDR2 is YYEKEE in the germline V gene (reference sequence). The CDR3 runs 17 residues. Trimming left V 6 bases short and J 5 bases short, with 26 bases between. The CDR3 here is CASTLVGGAGFGTEAFF. The CDR3 DNA reads as TGTGCCAGCACCCTCGTGGGGGGGGCTGGTTTTGGTACTGAAGCTTTCTTT.

The chain links TRBV2 to TRBJ2-7, with D possibly TRBD1 on 5 matching bases. Germline lookup yields CDR1 SNHLY and CDR2 FYNNEI. Trimming stripped 3 bases from V and 3 bases from J, with 12 bases between. This CDR3 contains 14 residues. The CDR3 is CASSDQGDLYEQYF. In DNA, the CDR3 is TGTGCCAGCAGTGATCAAGGGGATCTCTACGAGCAGTACTTC.

The chain employs TRBV5-8 and TRBJ1-6, with no clear D. The CDR3 is made up of 11 amino acids. The germline V and J ends were trimmed by 0 bases and 11 bases, with 3 bases remaining between them. Germline CDR1 SGHTS, CDR2 YDEGEE. Here the CDR3 reads CASSLGAPLHF. CDR3 DNA sequence: TGTGCCAGCAGCTTGGGGGCACCCCTCCACTTT.

The CDR3 DNA reads TGTGCCAGCAGTGAGTCGGCAAACTATGGCTACACCTTC. This translates into CASSESANYGYTF. The rearrangement links TRBV2 to TRBJ1-2; D uncertain. This CDR3 is 13 amino acids long. The ends were cut back, 3 bases at V and 2 bases at J, with 7 bases in the middle. Germline loops: CDR1 SNHLY, CDR2 FYNNEI.

The chain has TRBV29-1 and TRBJ1-2, with D possibly being TRBD1 (5 bases). Deletions cut 4 bases from V and 4 bases from J, with 31 bases between. This CDR3 is 19 amino acids long. Germline-derived CDR1 and CDR2 are SQVTM and ANQGSEA. CDR3 sequence: CSVGGIVTQRPVDTYGYTF. The CDR3 region has the DNA TGCAGCGTTGGGGGGATAGTCACCCAACGCCCGGTAGATACCTATGGCTACACCTTC.

This chain links TRBV2 with TRBJ2-5, with D unclear. The length of the CDR3 is 11 residues. Trimming stripped 7 bases from V and 5 bases from J, with 8 bases between. Germline assignment: CDR1 SNHLY and CDR2 FYNNEI. This CDR3 is CASNPAETQYF. The CDR3 coding sequence is TGTGCCAGCAATCCGGCGGAGACCCAGTACTTC.

This sequence joins TRBV27 and TRBJ1-1, with 9 bases fitting TRBD1. J lost 3 bases, V lost 2 bases, and 4 bases had no gene match. Germline CDR1 and CDR2: MNHEY and SMNVEV (reference sequence). The CDR3 covers 15 residues. The CDR3: CASSLGTGTDTEAFF. CDR3 nucleotides: TGTGCCAGCAGTTTAGGGACAGGGACGGACACTGAAGCTTTCTTT.

This clone was observed a handful of times. The rearrangement uses TRBV5-4 and TRBJ1-6; no reliable D call. Per germline, CDR1 SGHNT and CDR2 YYREEE (reference sequence). V was shortened by 0 bases and J by 7 bases, with 8 bases between the two germline ends. This CDR3 contains 14 residues. The CDR3 region has the DNA TGTGCCAGCAGCTTGGTGGGCGGGAATTCACCCCTCCACTTT. The encoded protein is CASSLVGGNSPLHF.

The chain recombines TRBV30 with TRBJ2-3, with D perhaps TRBD2 (6 bases). There are 13 residues in the CDR3. CDR1 and CDR2 from the germline V gene are GTSNPN and SVGIG (reference sequence). Trimming shortened V by 6 bases and J by 4 bases, and 14 bases separated the two germline ends. This CDR3 is CACMPGTPDTQYF. The DNA for the CDR3 is TGTGCCTGCATGCCCGGGACTCCAGATACGCAGTATTTT.

This sequence joins TRBV4-3 and TRBJ2-5; 10 nucleotides align to TRBD1. The CDR3 runs to 15 residues. With V trimmed by 3 bases and J by 2 bases, 3 bases remained unmatched. Looked up from germline, CDR1 is LGHNA and CDR2 is YSLEER. The chain's CDR3 is CASSQEGQGQETQYF. The CDR3 DNA follows: TGCGCCAGCAGCCAGGAGGGACAGGGGCAAGAGACCCAGTACTTC.

This rearrangement joins TRBV11-2 to TRBJ2-7, with D maybe TRBD1 (7 bases). CDR3 size: 18 residues. Between the trimmed V and J ends, which lost 6 bases and 2 bases, there was a span of 26 bases. The germline gives CDR1 SGHAT, CDR2 FQNNGV. In DNA form, the CDR3 reads TGTGCCAGCAGGACAATAAGGAGGACAGGAGGGGTTACCTACGAGCAGTACTTC. Translated, it gives CASRTIRRTGGVTYEQYF.

The chain combines TRBV5-1 with TRBJ2-5; D is possibly TRBD2 (5 bases). Germline V gene sequence: CDR1 SGHRS, CDR2 YFSETQ. The V and J ends lost 4 bases and 3 bases respectively, with 10 bases between them. The length of the CDR3 is 13 residues. In DNA, the CDR3 is TGCGCCAGCAGCCCATCAGCGGAAGAGACCCAGTACTTC. Its translation: CASSPSAEETQYF. The full variable domain, in which reference TRBV5-1 and TRBJ2-5 provide the parts outside the CDR3, is KAGVTQTPRYLIKTRGQQVTLSCSPISGHRSVSWYQQTPGQGLQFLFEYFSETQRNKGNFPGRFSGRQFSNSRSEMNVSTLELGDSALYLCASSPSAEETQYFGPGTRLLVL.

The chain employs TRBV5-1 and TRBJ2-7, with a tentative D call TRBD2 (5 bases). The germline gives CDR1 SGHRS, CDR2 YFSETQ. This CDR3 contains 15 residues. Trimming shortened V by 4 bases and J by 1 base, and 15 bases separated the two germline ends. This chain's CDR3 is CASSHHSDSSYEQYF. The CDR3 DNA reads as TGCGCCAGCAGCCACCACTCGGACTCATCCTACGAGCAGTACTTC. Combining the CDR3 with reference TRBV5-1 and TRBJ2-7 gives the whole variable domain KAGVTQTPRYLIKTRGQQVTLSCSPISGHRSVSWYQQTPGQGLQFLFEYFSETQRNKGNFPGRFSGRQFSNSRSEMNVSTLELGDSALYLCASSHHSDSSYEQYFGPGTRLTVT.

The chain employs TRBV5-6 and TRBJ2-7; TRBD1 might be the D (6 bases). This CDR3 is 15 amino acids long. With 0 bases removed from V and 3 bases from J, the gap between germline ends came to 13 bases. Germline CDR1 and CDR2: SGHDT and YYEEEE. The CDR3 loop reads CASSLAGAGLYEQYF. CDR3 nucleotides: TGTGCCAGCAGCTTGGCAGGGGCAGGGCTCTACGAGCAGTACTTC.